A selection of T cell receptor beta chains follows, all from one sample in a study of T cell responses to AZD1222 COVID-19 vaccine. The method was immunoSEQ multiplex PCR; TCRdb's version includes in-frame clones alone and lacks a portion of them. The sample has approximately 110,000 clones, roughly 89% seen once. Source: peripheral blood, taken 28 days after the second AZD1222 dose. Receptor source: an adult who received the AZD1222 COVID-19 vaccine. The CDR3 runs from the conserved cysteine through the conserved F or W. Fields, in order: clone size, V gene, J gene, D gene, CDR3 protein, CDR3 DNA. D genes are given only for firm matches. Size tells how often a clone was seen (once, few, many) or the class of an expanded clone, and some rows leave it out.

NA	TRBV7-9	TRBJ2-3	NA	CASTSTHTDTQYF	TGTGCCAGCACCTCAACCCACACAGATACGCAGTATTTT
NA	TRBV5-1	TRBJ1-4	NA	CASSLVGGNEKLFF	TGCGCCAGCAGCTTGGTGGGGGGAAATGAAAAACTGTTTTTT
NA	TRBV6-5	TRBJ1-5	TRBD1	CASRATGRSNQPQHF	TGTGCCAGCAGGGCGACAGGGAGGAGCAATCAGCCCCAGCATTTT
NA	TRBV6-5	TRBJ2-5	TRBD1	CASKGDRGGGETQYF	TGTGCCAGCAAGGGTGACAGGGGAGGAGGAGAGACCCAGTACTTC
NA	TRBV6-1	TRBJ2-7	TRBD2	CASSEIRLAIYEQYF	TGTGCCAGCAGTGAAATAAGACTAGCGATCTACGAGCAGTACTTC
NA	TRBV9	TRBJ2-2	TRBD2	CASSVVGGVVTGELFF	TGTGCCAGCAGCGTAGTCGGGGGGGTCGTCACCGGGGAGCTGTTTTTT
NA	TRBV7-9	TRBJ1-1	TRBD1	CASSYPRTGRNTEAFF	TGTGCCAGCAGCTACCCACGGACAGGTAGGAACACTGAAGCTTTCTTT
NA	TRBV30	TRBJ2-1	NA	CAWSVLGEQFF	TGTGCCTGGAGTGTACTTGGAGAGCAGTTCTTC
once	TRBV4-3	TRBJ2-3	TRBD2	CASSQIGLVASTDTQYF	TGCGCCAGCAGCCAAATCGGACTAGTCGCTAGCACAGATACGCAGTATTTT
few	TRBV18	TRBJ1-1	NA	CASSKDSIGIEAFF	TGTGCCAGCTCGAAGGACAGCATTGGGATTGAAGCTTTCTTT
NA	TRBV15	TRBJ1-5	NA	CATRGEGGQPQHF	TGTGCCACCAGGGGGGAGGGCGGACAGCCCCAGCATTTT
once	TRBV28	TRBJ2-7	NA	CASSVNRAEQYF	TGTGCCAGCAGTGTTAACAGGGCCGAGCAGTACTTC
NA	TRBV6-1	TRBJ1-5	NA	CASSGEVWGIGQPQHF	TGTGCCAGCAGTGGAGAGGTGTGGGGGATCGGCCAGCCCCAGCATTTT
NA	TRBV9	TRBJ2-3	TRBD2	CASSVEGGSARTDTQYF	TGTGCCAGCAGCGTAGAGGGCGGGAGTGCTCGCACAGATACGCAGTATTTT
NA	TRBV7-9	TRBJ2-1	NA	CASSLVEGVGGEQFF	TGTGCCAGCAGCTTAGTTGAGGGGGTAGGAGGTGAGCAGTTCTTC
NA	TRBV11-2	TRBJ2-2	NA	CASSFFSGVNTGELFF	TGTGCCAGCAGCTTTTTTTCGGGGGTTAACACCGGGGAGCTGTTTTTT
NA	TRBV28	TRBJ2-7	NA	CASSLSGAYTYEQYF	TGTGCCAGCAGTTTATCGGGCGCATATACCTACGAGCAGTACTTC
NA	TRBV18	TRBJ2-1	TRBD2	CASSPGGGNYNEQFF	TGTGCCAGCTCACCTGGGGGAGGGAACTACAATGAGCAGTTCTTC